This TCR beta chain derives from a study of blood T cells in healthy people across ages. Germline loops: CDR1 DFQATT, CDR2 SNEGSKA (reference sequence). CDR3 length: 15 residues. V dropped 5 bases and J dropped 7 bases, with 20 bases sitting between them. Study-level results: Long-lived and aged donors differed, with more naive CD4+ cells and higher diversity in the long-lived. Researchers judged that diversity estimates from one million T cells fell short of true values. A conclusive naive versus antigen-experienced comparison was prevented by the unsorted PBMCs.

For the second PCR, which ran for roughly 7 to 11 cycles, a sample-barcoded 5' primer and a J-beta primer mix were used. TCRdb itself ran the 5' RACE reads through MiXCR, one entry per CDR3 protein. The data contain roughly 1.5 million distinct CDR3 sequences, roughly two fifths of them singletons. As concerns this clonotype: Its antigen is not identified.

The material sequenced was blood. The TCR originated in a woman aged 18 to 35 in good health. The chain joins TRBV20-1 to TRBJ1-4; D gene uncertain. The CDR3 region is CSAPEIGRTSEKLFF. In nucleotides, the CDR3 is TGCAGTGCTCCAGAGATTGGTAGGACGAGTGAAAAACTGTTTTTT.